This T cell receptor (beta chain) stems from a study of glioma-infiltrating T cells. Study-wide context: Sequencing aimed for roughly 4.5- to 11-fold coverage of about a million peripheral T cells.

Using RNA template, CDR3s of TCR alpha and beta were amplified with iRepertoire arm-PCR. A single record per CDR3 protein comes from TCRdb applying MiXCR to the multiplex PCR reads. The sample yields more than 350,000 distinct CDR3 sequences, more than 35% seen once. For this clonotype: Its matching antigen is unknown.

Trimming pared 1 base from V and 4 bases from J, leaving 2 bases between. Germline V gene sequence: CDR1 MGHRA, CDR2 YSYEKL. This CDR3 comprises 12 residues. Study-level results: Non-neoplastic patients had below-expected tissue-blood divergence, while all gliomas exceeded expectation. Shared blood CDR3 signature motifs marked patients with low tissue-blood divergence.

Material for sequencing was glioma tissue, nonneoplastic brain tissue, or PBMCs (not recorded which). The sequence was collected from a human donor with low-grade glioma or glioblastoma, undergoing nonglioma brain surgery, or in good health (not recorded which). The chain uses TRBV4-1 and TRBJ2-1; unclear D gene. The CDR3 DNA reads TGCGCCAGCAGCCAAGCTTACAATGAGCAGTTCTTC. Amino acid sequence: CASSQAYNEQFF.